This entry is about one TCR beta chain. Antigen specificity is unknown. Trimming removed 1 base at V and 4 bases at J, with 16 bases between. CDR1 is SEHNR, CDR2 FQNEAQ, per germline (reference sequence). The CDR3 is 16 amino acids. This entry comes from a study of Ad26.COV2.S vaccination and SARS-CoV-2 variants. TCRdb's table, derived via immunoSEQ multiplex PCR, lists solely in-frame clones and lacks some. The sample carries 300,000 to 450,000 clones, 92% recorded once. General study results and limits: Breadth measured for non-spike TCRs was similar across vaccine and placebo recipients. Quantification of TCR breadth and depth may have yielded underestimates of total T cell responses. Vaccine recipients posted higher spike-specific TCR breadth than their placebo counterparts. After vaccination, reports described spike-specific CD8+ and CD4+ T cell responses as showing substantial breadth.

This chain links TRBV7-9 with TRBJ1-2; the D is unclear. The sample was peripheral blood, taken after recovery from COVID-19. This clonotype was sampled from a human donor who had recovered from COVID-19. The CDR3 reads CASSLDIASEVYGYTF. The CDR3 DNA sequence: TGTGCCAGCAGCTTAGATATTGCCTCGGAGGTCTATGGCTACACCTTC.